This is a list of T cell receptor beta chains from one sample in a study of neoadjuvant nivolumab and ipilimumab in lung cancer. TCRdb keeps only in-frame clones here, not all; method: immunoSEQ multiplex PCR. The data show over 20,000 clones, approximately 85% seen once. Sequenced material: tumor tissue, taken after neoadjuvant nivolumab, alone or with ipilimumab, at or shortly before surgery. The receptor set was obtained from an adult with non-small cell lung cancer. The CDR3 runs from the conserved cysteine through the conserved F or W. The D gene is left open where the match is weak.

15 TRBJ2-2 TRBD1 TRBV18 CASSPRGSSAGELFF
11 TRBJ2-1 . TRBV18 CASSRGNEQFF
14 TRBJ1-2 TRBD1 TRBV6-6 CASSDRVGVYGYTF
15 TRBJ2-3 . TRBV5-1 CASSLRTDSTDTQYF
12 TRBJ1-2 . TRBV30 CAWSQGNYGYTF
14 TRBJ2-7 . TRBV29-1 CSVGAGPSSYEQYF
15 TRBJ2-5 TRBD2 TRBV9 CASSVLAGGAETQYF
16 TRBJ2-7 . TRBV6-1 CASSEGWGRTVGEQYF
12 TRBJ2-7 . TRBV27 CASSRSSYEQYF
15 TRBJ1-1 . TRBV5-1 CASSLEGLILTEAFF
14 TRBJ1-2 . TRBV18 CASSPPTESYGYTF
16 TRBJ1-1 TRBD1 TRBV5-1 CASSWAPGQGSTEAFF
15 TRBJ1-1 . TRBV2 CASSEGGTWNTEAFF
14 TRBJ2-3 . TRBV5-1 CASSRGALTDTQYF
13 TRBJ2-3 . TRBV12-5 CASGQVGTDTQYF
14 TRBJ1-1 . TRBV6-1 CASSESGDGTEAFF
12 TRBJ1-2 . TRBV18 CASSHGGTGYTF
17 TRBJ2-6 TRBD2 TRBV2 CASSELAGGAGANVLTF
14 TRBJ2-7 TRBD2 TRBV29-1 CSVRGSAISYEQYF
14 TRBJ1-1 . TRBV5-1 CASSLATVHTEAFF
15 TRBJ2-3 . TRBV10-3 CAISESVGLADTQYF
13 TRBJ2-1 . TRBV11-3 CASSPGPYNEQFF
13 TRBJ1-2 TRBD1 TRBV6-5 CASRPGQDYGYTF
12 TRBJ1-2 TRBD1 TRBV29-1 CSARTGSYGYTF